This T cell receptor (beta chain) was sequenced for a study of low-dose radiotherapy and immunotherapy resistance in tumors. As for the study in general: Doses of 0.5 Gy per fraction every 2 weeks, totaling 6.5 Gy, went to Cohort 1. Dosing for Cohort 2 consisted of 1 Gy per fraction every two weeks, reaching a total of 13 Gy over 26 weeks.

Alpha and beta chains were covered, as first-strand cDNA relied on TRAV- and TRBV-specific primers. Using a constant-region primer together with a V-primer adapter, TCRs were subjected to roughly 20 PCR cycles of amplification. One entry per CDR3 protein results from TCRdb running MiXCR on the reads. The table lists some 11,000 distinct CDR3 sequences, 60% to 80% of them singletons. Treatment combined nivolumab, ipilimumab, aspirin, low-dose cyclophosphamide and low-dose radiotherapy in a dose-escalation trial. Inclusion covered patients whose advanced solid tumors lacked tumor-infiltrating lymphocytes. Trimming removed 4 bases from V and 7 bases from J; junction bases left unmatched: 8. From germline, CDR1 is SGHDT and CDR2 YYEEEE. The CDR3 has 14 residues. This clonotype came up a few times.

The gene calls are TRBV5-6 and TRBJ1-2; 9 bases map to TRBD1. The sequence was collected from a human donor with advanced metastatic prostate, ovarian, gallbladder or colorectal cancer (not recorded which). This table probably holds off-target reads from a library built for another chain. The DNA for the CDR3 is TGTGCCAGCAGCCTACGGGACAGGGACCTTGGCTACACCTTC. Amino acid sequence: CASSLRDRDLGYTF. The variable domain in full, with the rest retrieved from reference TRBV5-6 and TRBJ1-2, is DAGVTQSPTHLIKTRGQQVTLRCSPKSGHDTVSWYQQALGQGPQFIFQYYEEEERQRGNFPDRFSGHQFPNYSSELNVNALLLGDSALYLCASSLRDRDLGYTFGSGTRLTVV.